The rows below give T cell receptor beta chains drawn from one sample of a study of siplizumab effects on memory and regulatory T cells. Produced via immunoSEQ multiplex PCR; TCRdb's table is partial and in-frame only. The data show some 100,000 clones, with around 92% seen just once and 0.65% to 0.8% held by the top ten. Sequencing was performed on Tregs sorted from blood. The receptor source for this set is a human donor in good health. CDR3s include the opening cysteine and the closing phenylalanine or tryptophan. A D gene is named only where the DNA matches it firmly. Some rows have no size entry. The others give once, few or many, or a class for an expanded clone.

clone size: .; CDR3 length: 14; V gene: TRBV18; J gene: TRBJ2-7; D gene: TRBD1; CDR3 protein: CASSPQGTGGEQYF; CDR3 DNA: TGTGCCAGCTCACCACAGGGGACAGGGGGGGAGCAGTACTTC
clone size: .; CDR3 length: 13; V gene: TRBV2; J gene: TRBJ1-5; D gene: .; CDR3 protein: CASSEYGNQPQHF; CDR3 DNA: TGTGCCAGCAGTGAATATGGCAATCAGCCCCAGCATTTT
clone size: .; CDR3 length: 14; V gene: TRBV10-1; J gene: TRBJ2-1; D gene: .; CDR3 protein: CASSEEGAYNEQFF; CDR3 DNA: TGCGCCAGCAGTGAGGAGGGGGCCTACAATGAGCAGTTCTTC
clone size: .; CDR3 length: 15; V gene: TRBV11-1; J gene: TRBJ1-1; D gene: .; CDR3 protein: CASSLRAGRNTEAFF; CDR3 DNA: TGTGCCAGCAGCTTAAGGGCAGGTCGTAACACTGAAGCTTTCTTT
clone size: .; CDR3 length: 15; V gene: TRBV19; J gene: TRBJ2-7; D gene: .; CDR3 protein: CASSIKGGGPYEQYF; CDR3 DNA: TGTGCCAGTAGTATCAAGGGGGGTGGCCCCTACGAGCAGTACTTC
clone size: .; CDR3 length: 15; V gene: TRBV30; J gene: TRBJ2-2; D gene: .; CDR3 protein: CAWRWALRSTGELFF; CDR3 DNA: TGTGCCTGGAGGTGGGCCCTTCGGAGCACCGGGGAGCTGTTTTTT
clone size: .; CDR3 length: 17; V gene: TRBV25-1; J gene: TRBJ2-6; D gene: TRBD1; CDR3 protein: CASSEVTGTSGANVLTF; CDR3 DNA: TGTGCCAGCAGTGAAGTGACAGGGACATCTGGGGCCAACGTCCTGACTTTC
clone size: .; CDR3 length: 14; V gene: TRBV7-9; J gene: TRBJ1-6; D gene: .; CDR3 protein: CASSLDLYNSPLHF; CDR3 DNA: TGTGCCAGCAGCTTGGACCTCTATAATTCACCCCTCCACTTT
clone size: .; CDR3 length: 12; V gene: TRBV28; J gene: TRBJ1-2; D gene: TRBD1; CDR3 protein: CASKLQGTGYTF; CDR3 DNA: TGTGCCAGCAAATTACAGGGGACGGGCTACACCTTC
clone size: .; CDR3 length: 14; V gene: TRBV7-9; J gene: TRBJ2-3; D gene: TRBD2; CDR3 protein: CASSPGTSGDTQYF; CDR3 DNA: TGTGCCAGCAGCCCCGGGACTAGCGGTGATACGCAGTATTTT
clone size: .; CDR3 length: 15; V gene: TRBV5-1; J gene: TRBJ1-2; D gene: TRBD1; CDR3 protein: CASSPVTGKVYGYTF; CDR3 DNA: TGCGCCAGCAGCCCCGTGACAGGGAAAGTGTATGGCTACACCTTC
clone size: .; CDR3 length: 17; V gene: TRBV5-1; J gene: TRBJ1-3; D gene: TRBD1; CDR3 protein: CASSPLTGASSGNTIYF; CDR3 DNA: TGCGCCAGCAGCCCATTAACAGGGGCGAGCTCTGGAAACACCATATATTTT
clone size: .; CDR3 length: 13; V gene: TRBV10-3; J gene: TRBJ2-7; D gene: .; CDR3 protein: CAISESAPYEQYF; CDR3 DNA: TGTGCCATCAGTGAGTCGGCGCCCTACGAGCAGTACTTC
clone size: .; CDR3 length: 12; V gene: TRBV2; J gene: TRBJ2-7; D gene: .; CDR3 protein: CASTGSSRDAYF; CDR3 DNA: TGTGCCAGCACGGGTTCCTCGAGGGATGCGTACTTC
clone size: .; CDR3 length: 13; V gene: TRBV19; J gene: TRBJ2-3; D gene: .; CDR3 protein: CASSMRRSDTQYF; CDR3 DNA: TGTGCCAGTAGTATGAGGAGGTCGGATACGCAGTATTTT
clone size: .; CDR3 length: 15; V gene: TRBV4-2; J gene: TRBJ2-7; D gene: TRBD1; CDR3 protein: CASSAGGQGSHEQYF; CDR3 DNA: TGTGCCAGCAGCGCTGGGGGACAGGGTAGCCACGAGCAGTACTTC
clone size: .; CDR3 length: 20; V gene: TRBV11-3; J gene: TRBJ2-1; D gene: TRBD2; CDR3 protein: CASSRGAGMTGGQSYNEQFF; CDR3 DNA: TGTGCCAGCAGCCGCGGGGCTGGAATGACGGGAGGGCAATCCTACAATGAGCAGTTCTTC
clone size: .; CDR3 length: 18; V gene: TRBV28; J gene: TRBJ1-5; D gene: .; CDR3 protein: CASSLWAGIGVSNQPQHF; CDR3 DNA: TGTGCCAGCAGTTTATGGGCGGGAATTGGTGTCAGCAATCAGCCCCAGCATTTT
clone size: .; CDR3 length: 14; V gene: TRBV19; J gene: TRBJ1-4; D gene: .; CDR3 protein: CASSMLGLNEKLFF; CDR3 DNA: TGTGCCAGTAGTATGCTGGGATTAAATGAAAAACTGTTTTTT
clone size: .; CDR3 length: 12; V gene: TRBV28; J gene: TRBJ1-2; D gene: .; CDR3 protein: CASSNRGSGYTF; CDR3 DNA: TGTGCCAGCAGCAATAGGGGCAGTGGCTACACCTTC
clone size: .; CDR3 length: 15; V gene: TRBV6-5; J gene: TRBJ2-7; D gene: .; CDR3 protein: CASSYNWTSAYEQYF; CDR3 DNA: TGTGCCAGCAGTTACAATTGGACGTCTGCCTACGAGCAGTACTTC
clone size: .; CDR3 length: 19; V gene: TRBV28; J gene: TRBJ1-3; D gene: TRBD1; CDR3 protein: CASSMGQGNWFVAGNTIYF; CDR3 DNA: TGTGCCAGCAGTATGGGACAGGGTAATTGGTTTGTAGCGGGAAACACCATATATTTT
clone size: .; CDR3 length: 13; V gene: TRBV7-8; J gene: TRBJ1-1; D gene: .; CDR3 protein: CASISRRNTEAFF; CDR3 DNA: TGTGCCAGCATTTCTAGGCGGAACACTGAAGCTTTCTTT
clone size: .; CDR3 length: 11; V gene: TRBV2; J gene: TRBJ2-3; D gene: .; CDR3 protein: CASSRTHTQYF; CDR3 DNA: TGTGCCAGCAGTAGGACCCACACGCAGTATTTT
clone size: .; CDR3 length: 17; V gene: TRBV18; J gene: TRBJ1-4; D gene: .; CDR3 protein: CASSPPYPSGENEKLFF; CDR3 DNA: TGTGCCAGCTCACCCCCATACCCCTCGGGAGAGAATGAAAAACTGTTTTTT
clone size: .; CDR3 length: 15; V gene: TRBV2; J gene: TRBJ2-1; D gene: TRBD2; CDR3 protein: CASTKPGGRAREQFF; CDR3 DNA: TGTGCCAGCACTAAACCTGGCGGGAGGGCCCGTGAGCAGTTCTTC
clone size: .; CDR3 length: 16; V gene: TRBV14; J gene: TRBJ2-1; D gene: TRBD2; CDR3 protein: CASSQGPGLREGKQFF; CDR3 DNA: TGTGCCAGCAGCCAAGGCCCGGGGTTGCGGGAGGGAAAGCAGTTCTTC
clone size: .; CDR3 length: 15; V gene: TRBV28; J gene: TRBJ1-4; D gene: TRBD1; CDR3 protein: CASSGRTGRQEKLFF; CDR3 DNA: TGTGCCAGCAGTGGAAGGACAGGGAGGCAAGAAAAACTGTTTTTT
clone size: .; CDR3 length: 13; V gene: TRBV5-1; J gene: TRBJ2-7; D gene: TRBD2; CDR3 protein: CASSSRGGHEQYF; CDR3 DNA: TGCGCCAGCAGCTCACGGGGGGGCCACGAGCAGTACTTC
clone size: .; CDR3 length: 15; V gene: TRBV9; J gene: TRBJ2-1; D gene: TRBD1; CDR3 protein: CASSVHDRAYNEQFF; CDR3 DNA: TGTGCCAGCAGCGTCCACGACAGGGCTTACAATGAGCAGTTCTTC
clone size: .; CDR3 length: 16; V gene: TRBV19; J gene: TRBJ2-1; D gene: .; CDR3 protein: CASSIIASVPYNEQFF; CDR3 DNA: TGTGCCAGTAGTATCATAGCCTCTGTGCCCTACAATGAGCAGTTCTTC
clone size: .; CDR3 length: 14; V gene: TRBV27; J gene: TRBJ2-5; D gene: .; CDR3 protein: CASSFLGKQETQYF; CDR3 DNA: TGTGCCAGCAGTTTCCTTGGAAAGCAAGAGACCCAGTACTTC
clone size: .; CDR3 length: 14; V gene: TRBV7-9; J gene: TRBJ1-2; D gene: TRBD1; CDR3 protein: CASSLPGGVYGYTF; CDR3 DNA: TGTGCCAGCAGCTTGCCAGGGGGCGTCTATGGCTACACCTTC
clone size: .; CDR3 length: 13; V gene: TRBV9; J gene: TRBJ2-7; D gene: .; CDR3 protein: CASSVGGPGEQYF; CDR3 DNA: TGTGCCAGCAGCGTAGGGGGCCCCGGGGAGCAGTACTTC
clone size: .; CDR3 length: 16; V gene: TRBV9; J gene: TRBJ2-5; D gene: TRBD1; CDR3 protein: CASSSATGAPGETQYF; CDR3 DNA: TGTGCCAGCAGCTCCGCTACAGGGGCGCCAGGGGAGACCCAGTACTTC
clone size: .; CDR3 length: 18; V gene: TRBV2; J gene: TRBJ2-7; D gene: .; CDR3 protein: CASSEDYPDTTTGYEQYF; CDR3 DNA: TGTGCCAGCAGTGAGGACTATCCCGACACCACGACCGGGTACGAGCAGTACTTC
clone size: .; CDR3 length: 13; V gene: TRBV28; J gene: TRBJ1-3; D gene: .; CDR3 protein: CASRGRSRDTIYF; CDR3 DNA: TGTGCCAGCAGGGGACGGTCAAGGGACACCATATATTTT
clone size: .; CDR3 length: 15; V gene: TRBV6-6; J gene: TRBJ1-1; D gene: .; CDR3 protein: CASSYFRDLNTEAFF; CDR3 DNA: TGTGCCAGCAGTTATTTTAGGGACTTGAACACTGAAGCTTTCTTT
clone size: .; CDR3 length: 11; V gene: TRBV20-1; J gene: TRBJ1-2; D gene: TRBD1; CDR3 protein: CSGTGAYGYTF; CDR3 DNA: TGCAGTGGGACAGGGGCCTATGGCTACACCTTC
clone size: .; CDR3 length: 14; V gene: TRBV28; J gene: TRBJ2-2; D gene: TRBD2; CDR3 protein: CASSFGGGSGELFF; CDR3 DNA: TGTGCCAGCAGTTTCGGCGGGGGTTCCGGGGAGCTGTTTTTT
clone size: .; CDR3 length: 15; V gene: TRBV7-3; J gene: TRBJ2-5; D gene: .; CDR3 protein: CASSRSGTDEETQYF; CDR3 DNA: TGTGCCAGCAGTCGATCCGGGACCGACGAAGAGACCCAGTACTTC
clone size: .; CDR3 length: 13; V gene: TRBV29-1; J gene: TRBJ2-7; D gene: .; CDR3 protein: CSVEGTGFYEQYF; CDR3 DNA: TGCAGCGTTGAAGGGACGGGCTTCTACGAGCAGTACTTC
clone size: once; CDR3 length: 16; V gene: TRBV5-1; J gene: TRBJ2-5; D gene: TRBD2; CDR3 protein: CASSLVPSGRGETQYF; CDR3 DNA: TGCGCCAGCAGCTTGGTGCCTAGCGGGAGGGGAGAGACCCAGTACTTC
clone size: .; CDR3 length: 15; V gene: TRBV6-6; J gene: TRBJ2-7; D gene: .; CDR3 protein: CASSYSFAGTYEQYF; CDR3 DNA: TGTGCCAGCAGTTATTCATTCGCGGGAACCTACGAGCAGTACTTC
clone size: .; CDR3 length: 15; V gene: TRBV9; J gene: TRBJ1-2; D gene: .; CDR3 protein: CASSVAPGSNYGYTF; CDR3 DNA: TGTGCCAGCAGCGTAGCTCCAGGGAGTAACTATGGCTACACCTTC
clone size: .; CDR3 length: 15; V gene: TRBV7-9; J gene: TRBJ2-2; D gene: TRBD2; CDR3 protein: CASSLAGTSSGELFF; CDR3 DNA: TGTGCCAGCAGCTTAGCGGGGACTAGTTCCGGGGAGCTGTTTTTT
clone size: once; CDR3 length: 13; V gene: TRBV11-2; J gene: TRBJ2-5; D gene: .; CDR3 protein: CASSLTGLETQYF; CDR3 DNA: TGTGCCAGCAGCTTAACAGGGCTGGAGACCCAGTACTTC
clone size: .; CDR3 length: 16; V gene: TRBV23-1; J gene: TRBJ2-6; D gene: .; CDR3 protein: CASSQSLSSGANVLTF; CDR3 DNA: TGCGCCAGCAGTCAATCGCTGAGCTCTGGGGCCAACGTCCTGACTTTC
clone size: .; CDR3 length: 14; V gene: TRBV28; J gene: TRBJ1-5; D gene: .; CDR3 protein: CASILRGPNQPQHF; CDR3 DNA: TGTGCCAGCATTCTCAGGGGACCCAATCAGCCCCAGCATTTT
clone size: .; CDR3 length: 12; V gene: TRBV6-5; J gene: TRBJ1-1; D gene: .; CDR3 protein: CASSYSAGKAFF; CDR3 DNA: TGTGCCAGCAGTTACTCGGCAGGGAAAGCTTTCTTT
clone size: .; CDR3 length: 15; V gene: TRBV1; J gene: TRBJ2-1; D gene: .; CDR3 protein: CTSSWRGSSDNEQFF; CDR3 DNA: TGCACCAGCAGCTGGCGCGGGAGTTCAGACAATGAGCAGTTCTTC
clone size: .; CDR3 length: 13; V gene: TRBV10-3; J gene: TRBJ2-7; D gene: .; CDR3 protein: CAISPRAPSEQYF; CDR3 DNA: TGTGCCATCAGTCCCCGGGCCCCGTCCGAGCAGTACTTC
clone size: .; CDR3 length: 13; V gene: TRBV14; J gene: TRBJ2-1; D gene: TRBD2; CDR3 protein: CASSQSRGGEQFF; CDR3 DNA: TGTGCCAGCAGCCAATCCCGGGGGGGGGAGCAGTTCTTC